Below are 4 T cell receptor beta chains sequenced from a single sample in a study of cytotoxic CD8 clonotypes in ibrutinib-treated CLL. Produced via immunoSEQ multiplex PCR; TCRdb's table is partial and in-frame only. The table records some 70,000 clones, around 65% of them present only once. Source: PBMCs, taken after 12 months of ibrutinib treatment. The receptor set was obtained from a human donor with chronic lymphocytic leukemia.

The J gene is TRBJ1-4, the V gene TRBV6-5; D gene unclear. Trimming pared 6 bases from V and 7 bases from J, leaving 15 bases between. The germline CDR1 and CDR2 sequences are MNHEY and SVGAGI. CDR3 length: 14 amino acids. CDR3 residues: CASRAGVWSEKLFF. The CDR3 nucleotides are TGTGCCAGCAGGGCCGGGGTATGGAGTGAAAAACTGTTTTTT.

This clone was observed once. V is TRBV2 and J is TRBJ2-7, with 8 bases fitting TRBD1. There are 15 residues in the CDR3. Trimming removed 6 bases from V and 1 base from J; junction bases left unmatched: 8. The germline gives CDR1 SNHLY, CDR2 FYNNEI. CDR3 loop: CASSRRGQASYEQYF. For the CDR3, the DNA is TGTGCCAGCAGCAGGAGGGGACAGGCATCCTACGAGCAGTACTTC.

This chain connects TRBV7-9 to TRBJ1-2; the D gene is possibly TRBD1 (5 bases). From germline, CDR1 is SEHNR and CDR2 FQNEAQ (reference sequence). The CDR3 consists of 13 residues. The ends were cut back, 1 base at V and 4 bases at J, with 7 bases in the middle. CDR3 loop: CASSLGGAYGYTF. The DNA of the CDR3 is TGTGCCAGCAGCTTAGGTGGGGCCTATGGCTACACCTTC.

The V call is TRBV19, the J call TRBJ1-4; D unclear. This CDR3 contains 12 residues. Germline CDR1 reads LNHDA; CDR2 reads SQIVND (reference sequence). Trimming removed 6 bases from V and 5 bases from J, with 7 bases in between. CDR3 DNA: TGTGCCAGTAGGACGAAGAATGAAAAACTGTTTTTT. It codes for CASRTKNEKLFF.